The clone carrying this T cell receptor (beta chain) was seen ten or more times. Its target is not known. The data were obtained in a study of T cell repertoires in cytomegalovirus infection. About the study: It can be stated that public TCR beta signatures indicated CMV infection as well as a matching HLA type.

TCRdb re-derived calls from the reads in MiXCR, one entry per CDR3 protein. The sample lists 250,000 to 350,000 distinct CDR3 sequences; about 23% were seen once. The CDR3 has 11 residues. Germline CDR1 SGHTA, CDR2 FQGNSA. V was clipped by 4 bases and J by 12 bases; unmatched bases: 5. General study results and limits: Identification of carriers of CMV plus the relevant HLA was achieved through cumulative public TCR beta family frequency.

The genes are TRBV7-2 and TRBJ2-5, with 7 bases aligning to TRBD1. The sample taken for sequencing was PBMCs. The clonotype comes from a human donor in good health (CMV status not recorded). Some clones in this sample may be carry-over from other donors' samples. The CDR3 loop is CASSYAGTEYF. DNA for the CDR3: TGTGCCAGCAGCTATGCCGGGACAGAGTACTTC. Filled out from reference TRBV7-2 and TRBJ2-5, the complete variable domain reads GAGVSQSPSNKVTEKGKDVELRCDPISGHTALYWYRQSLGQGLEFLIYFQGNSAPDKSGLPSDRFSAERTGGSVSTLTIQRTQQEDSAVYLCASSYAGTEYFGPGTRLLVL.